The 12 T cell receptor beta chains given below trace back to one sample, sequenced in a study of PD-L1 blockade in urothelial cancer. Sequencing was performed with immunoSEQ multiplex PCR; in TCRdb, only in-frame clones are kept and a portion is missing. Of about 56,000 clones detected, roughly 85% appear once; the ten largest clones hold 15% to 17%. Documented time point: pretreatment peripheral blood. The sample was PBMCs, taken around atezolizumab (anti-PD-L1) treatment. Source of these receptors: a man in his sixties or seventies with urothelial cancer.

The chain carries TRBV7-2 and TRBJ1-3; 7 positions agree with TRBD1. J was trimmed by 4 bases and V by 5 bases; bases with no gene match: 8. Germline V gene lookup returns CDR1 SGHTA and CDR2 FQGNSA. CDR3 length equals 15 residues. CDR3 protein: CASSRDGTEGNTIYF. CDR3 sequence (DNA): TGTGCCAGCAGCCGTGACGGGACAGAGGGAAACACCATATATTTT.

V and J are TRBV7-9 and TRBJ2-2; 10 nucleotides line up with TRBD1. The trim removed 6 bases at V and 5 bases at J, leaving 6 bases unmatched. CDR1 and CDR2 (germline): SEHNR, FQNEAQ (reference sequence). The CDR3 has 15 residues. The CDR3 nucleotides are TGTGCCAGCAGGGGACAGGGGACGCGGACCGGGGAGCTGTTTTTT. This codes for CASRGQGTRTGELFF.

The chain couples TRBV28 to TRBJ2-7, with D possibly called TRBD1 or TRBD2 (9 bases each). Trimming shortened V by 5 bases and J by 2 bases, and 28 bases separated the two germline ends. In germline, CDR1 is MDHEN, CDR2 SYDVKM. This CDR3 contains 19 residues. The DNA of the CDR3 is TGTGCCAGCAGTGCCCCCGGGACAGGGCCTCTAGCGGGGACCTACGAGCAGTACTTC. Protein: CASSAPGTGPLAGTYEQYF.

The J gene is TRBJ1-2, the V gene TRBV6-1, with TRBD1 identical over 10 bases. This CDR3 is 14 amino acids long. CDR1 is MNHNS, CDR2 SASEGT, per germline. With V trimmed by 5 bases and J by 3 bases, 3 bases remained unmatched. The CDR3 is CASSSGTGDYGYTF. CDR3 nucleotides: TGTGCCAGCAGTTCCGGGACAGGGGACTATGGCTACACCTTC.

The table lists this clone with a few counts. The rearrangement uses TRBV10-1 and TRBJ1-2, with D possibly being TRBD1 (5 bases). Deletions cut 10 bases from V and 3 bases from J, with 21 bases between. This CDR3 spans 15 amino acids. Germline V gene data show CDR1 as WNHNN and CDR2 as SYGVQD (reference sequence). Written as DNA, the CDR3 is TGCGCCACCCTCCTCTACAGGTCTCGTGACTATGGCTACACCTTC. As protein: CATLLYRSRDYGYTF.

The chain employs TRBV5-6 and TRBJ1-1, with TRBD1 matching 8 bases. The CDR3 extends over 13 amino acids. V lost 5 bases, J lost 4 bases, and 4 bases stayed unmatched. Germline CDR1 and CDR2: SGHDT and YYEEEE. CDR3: CASRATGGTEAFF. The CDR3, as DNA: TGTGCCAGCAGAGCCACAGGGGGCACTGAAGCTTTCTTT.

This chain's CDR3 is CASSFEQGYEQYF. Written as DNA, the CDR3 is TGTGCCAGCAGCTTTGAACAGGGCTACGAGCAGTACTTC. The chain employs TRBV11-1 and TRBJ2-7; D possibly corresponds to TRBD1 (6 bases). Germline values: CDR1 SGHAT, CDR2 FQDESV (reference sequence). V was trimmed by 3 bases and J by 3 bases, leaving 9 bases between them. This CDR3 region has 13 residues.

The V and J genes are TRBV2 and TRBJ1-3; possibly TRBD1 for D (5 bases). Deletions cut 7 bases from V and 0 bases from J, with 10 bases between. The germline V gene has CDR1 SNHLY and CDR2 FYNNEI. The CDR3 loop spans 14 amino acids. The CDR3 is CASMGGNSGNTIYF. CDR3 nucleotide sequence: TGTGCCAGCATGGGGGGTAACTCTGGAAACACCATATATTTT. The entire variable domain, with the rest obtained from reference TRBV2 and TRBJ1-3, is as follows: EPEVTQTPSHQVTQMGQEVILRCVPISNHLYFYWYRQILGQKVEFLVSFYNNEISEKSEIFDDQFSVERPDGSNFTLKIRSTKLEDSAMYFCASMGGNSGNTIYFGEGSWLTVV.

Note on this clone: Other DNA sequences from this sample encode an identical CDR3 as well. J is TRBJ2-2 and V is TRBV10-1, with unresolved D. V was clipped by 6 bases and J by 4 bases, with 9 bases between them. CDR3 length: 13 residues. CDR1 WNHNN and CDR2 SYGVQD come from the germline V gene (reference sequence). DNA for the CDR3: TGCGCCAGCAGGGCTTCGGGCACCGGGGAGCTGTTTTTT. Translated, it gives CASRASGTGELFF.

This clone showed up just once. V gene TRBV5-1 combines with J gene TRBJ2-1; 7 bases map to TRBD2. Germline CDR1 and CDR2: SGHRS and YFSETQ. Losses at the gene ends were 6 bases for V and 4 bases for J; bases not matched to a gene: 4. This CDR3 comprises 13 residues. The CDR3 bases are TGCGCCAGCACCCCGGGAGGTTACAATGAGCAGTTCTTC. Its translation is CASTPGGYNEQFF.

This clone was found a few times. This sequence joins TRBV19 and TRBJ2-3, with 11 positions matching TRBD1. Germline assignment: CDR1 LNHDA and CDR2 SQIVND (reference sequence). The CDR3 runs to 15 residues. V shed 3 bases, J shed 5 bases, and the junction held 4 bases outside the gene matches. The CDR3 protein is CASSIQGQGVDTQYF. The CDR3 bases are TGTGCCAGTAGTATTCAGGGACAGGGGGTAGATACGCAGTATTTT.

The chain recombines TRBV30 with TRBJ2-7, with TRBD1 identical over 7 bases. V dropped 7 bases and J dropped 4; count of bases not matched to a gene: 13. Germline-derived CDR1 and CDR2 are GTSNPN and SVGIG (reference sequence). The CDR3 length is 14 residues. The CDR3 nucleotides are TGTGCCTTAATCGCCTTGGGGACAGCATACGAGCAGTACTTC. It codes for CALIALGTAYEQYF.